These 28 T cell receptor beta chains were all obtained from the same sample, sequenced in a study of siplizumab effects on memory and regulatory T cells. Profiled with immunoSEQ multiplex PCR; TCRdb holds only in-frame clones, not every one. Altogether 95,000 to 100,000 clones are present, around 90% being singletons, with the ten largest covering around 12%. Sequencing used non-Treg CD4+ T cells sorted from blood. Receptors were obtained from a human donor in good health.

The chain couples TRBV5-1 to TRBJ1-6, with D unclear. The CDR3 contains 15 residues. Per germline, CDR1 SGHRS and CDR2 YFSETQ. Deletions cut 4 bases from V and 2 bases from J, with 10 bases between. This CDR3 is CASSPTGTYNSPLHF. Written as DNA, the CDR3 is TGCGCCAGCAGCCCAACTGGCACCTATAATTCACCCCTCCACTTT.

This clone has a single count. This chain uses TRBV4-1 with TRBJ2-1, with 11 bases lining up with TRBD1. CDR3 length equals 15 residues. The germline V gene encodes CDR1 MGHRA and CDR2 YSYEKL. The V gene end was trimmed by 4 bases and the J gene end by 3 bases; junction bases not matched to a gene: 2. This chain's CDR3 is CASSRTGGDYNEQFF. The CDR3 DNA reads TGCGCCAGCAGCCGGACAGGGGGCGACTACAATGAGCAGTTCTTC.

The chain combines TRBV19 with TRBJ2-7; 12 nucleotides match TRBD2. CDR3 length: 14 residues. V was pared by 6 bases and J by 3 bases, with 3 bases of the junction left unmatched. Germline CDR1 reads LNHDA; CDR2 reads SQIVND (reference sequence). DNA of the CDR3: TGTGCCAGTAGCCGGACTAGCGGGAACTACGAGCAGTACTTC. Translation: CASSRTSGNYEQYF.

The chain carries TRBV12-5 and TRBJ2-7, with a tentative D call TRBD1 (6 bases). V shed 1 base and J shed 6 bases, with 13 bases lying between them. CDR1 is LGHNT, CDR2 FRNRAP, per germline. The CDR3 loop spans 14 amino acids. CDR3 nucleotides: TGTGCTAGTGGTTTGGGCACAGGGTCGTTCGAGCAGTACTTC. Residues: CASGLGTGSFEQYF. The full variable domain, rest sourced from reference TRBV12-5 and TRBJ2-7, is DARVTQTPRHKVTEMGQEVTMRCQPILGHNTVFWYRQTMMQGLELLAYFRNRAPLDDSGMPKDRFSAEMPDATLATLKIQPSEPRDSAVYFCASGLGTGSFEQYFGPGTRLTVT.

The chain combines TRBV11-2 with TRBJ2-2; tentatively, D is TRBD2 (6 bases). The CDR3 covers 13 residues. The V gene lost 3 bases and the J gene lost 5 bases, with 7 bases spanning the gap. Germline lookup yields CDR1 SGHAT and CDR2 FQNNGV. This chain's CDR3 is CASSLSGTGELFF. As DNA, the CDR3 is TGTGCCAGCAGCTTGAGCGGGACCGGGGAGCTGTTTTTT.

The rearrangement links TRBV4-1 to TRBJ2-2, with 12 positions matching TRBD2. With V trimmed by 6 bases and J by 5 bases, 7 bases remained unmatched. The V gene's germline CDR1 is MGHRA and CDR2 YSYEKL. CDR3 length equals 16 residues. The CDR3 sequence is CASRGLAGSRTGELFF. The DNA for the CDR3 is TGCGCCAGCAGAGGACTAGCGGGGAGCAGGACCGGGGAGCTGTTTTTT.

The chain recombines TRBV9 with TRBJ2-7, with 10 bases matching TRBD1. Germline CDR1 reads SGDLS; CDR2 reads YYNGEE. The J segment lost 3 bases and the V segment lost 4 bases, leaving 7 bases of the junction unmatched. There are 15 residues in the CDR3. CDR3 bases: TGTGCCAGCAGCATTTCCGGGACAGGGGACTACGAGCAGTACTTC. It translates to CASSISGTGDYEQYF.

This chain links TRBV21-1 with TRBJ2-5; the D call of TRBD1 is as the table states it, not checked on the DNA. TRBV21-1 is classified as a pseudogene. This CDR3 spans 16 amino acids. The CDR3 DNA sequence: TGTGCCAGCAGCAAACTCGAGGGGACAGGGGGACTTACCCAGTACTTC. It specifies CASSKLEGTGGLTQYF.

This rearrangement joins TRBV28 to TRBJ2-1; D perhaps matches TRBD1 (6 bases). V was clipped by 4 bases and J by 6 bases, with 16 bases between them. The V gene's germline CDR1 is MDHEN and CDR2 SYDVKM. This CDR3 has 15 residues. CDR3 residues: CASSSPPTGSNEQFF. The CDR3 DNA reads as TGTGCCAGCAGTTCGCCTCCGACAGGTAGCAATGAGCAGTTCTTC.

The rearrangement joins TRBV5-4 to TRBJ2-7; 9 nucleotides align to TRBD1. The CDR3 loop spans 15 amino acids. Germline V gene data show CDR1 as SGHNT and CDR2 as YYREEE (reference sequence). The V and J ends lost 4 bases and 2 bases, in that order; junction bases with no gene match: 7. This CDR3 is CASSRGQGRTYEQYF. In DNA, the CDR3 is TGTGCCAGCAGCAGAGGACAGGGGCGCACCTACGAGCAGTACTTC.

This chain uses TRBV20-1 with TRBJ2-7; tentatively, D is TRBD2 (5 bases). Germline V lookup: CDR1 DFQATT, CDR2 SNEGSKA (reference sequence). Trimming shortened V by 2 bases and J by 7 bases, and 9 bases separated the two germline ends. This CDR3 region has 11 residues. The CDR3 DNA follows: TGCAGTGCTAGATCCTCGGGGGAGCAGTACTTC. This gives the protein CSARSSGEQYF.

This chain links TRBV30 with TRBJ1-5, with TRBD1 matching over 8 bases. The junction had 5 bases not matched to a gene; V was cut back by 3 bases and J by 7 bases. Germline V gene lookup returns CDR1 GTSNPN and CDR2 SVGIG (reference sequence). The CDR3 loop spans 13 amino acids. The DNA for the CDR3 is TGTGCCTGGAGGGACAGGGTGGAACAGCCCCAGCATTTT. Its protein product is CAWRDRVEQPQHF.

The CDR3 loop reads CSVISDRVNTEAFF. The CDR3 DNA is TGCAGCGTTATATCTGACAGGGTGAACACTGAAGCTTTCTTT. The J gene is TRBJ1-1, the V gene TRBV29-1, with 7 bases lining up with TRBD1. Unmatched junction bases numbered 6, after V lost 5 bases and J lost 0 bases. Germline V gene lookup returns CDR1 SQVTM and CDR2 ANQGSEA. This CDR3 contains 14 residues.

The chain uses TRBV5-4 and TRBJ2-7; 9 bases are a match to TRBD2. Germline V gene sequence: CDR1 SGHNT, CDR2 YYREEE (reference sequence). CDR3 length: 16 residues. V was clipped by 4 bases and J by 0 bases; unmatched bases: 8. CDR3 amino acids: CASSNGLALSSYEQYF. CDR3 in DNA: TGTGCCAGCAGCAACGGACTAGCGTTGAGCTCCTACGAGCAGTACTTC. The full variable domain, rest sourced from reference TRBV5-4 and TRBJ2-7, is ETGVTQSPTHLIKTRGQQVTLRCSSQSGHNTVSWYQQALGQGPQFIFQYYREEENGRGNFPPRFSGLQFPNYSSELNVNALELDDSALYLCASSNGLALSSYEQYFGPGTRLTVT.

This chain joins TRBV5-6 and TRBJ2-3; D may be TRBD2 (5 bases). Germline V CDR1 and CDR2: SGHDT, YYEEEE. The CDR3 extends over 14 amino acids. Trimming stripped 6 bases from V and 3 bases from J, with 14 bases between. The CDR3 reads CASTLLGETDTQYF. The DNA for the CDR3 is TGTGCCAGCACCCTACTAGGAGAGACAGATACGCAGTATTTT.

This chain joins TRBV7-9 and TRBJ2-5; D may be TRBD1 (6 bases). The end of the DNA fits TRBJ2-7 better, so the J call may be wrong. Germline CDR1 is SEHNR and CDR2 is FQNEAQ (reference sequence). The CDR3 loop spans 16 amino acids. The CDR3, as DNA: TGTGCCAGCAGCTCCCGAACACAGACAGGTAGGAACGAGCAGTACTTC. Protein sequence: CASSSRTQTGRNEQYF.

With respect to this clone: At one of its ends the junction is not consistent with the germline gene, which may arise from a read error. This chain connects TRBV6-1 to TRBJ1-2; D is ambiguous. The length of the CDR3 is 12 residues. Germline V gene lookup returns CDR1 MNHNS and CDR2 SASEGT. The CDR3 spells CASSEMLRPTSF. DNA of the CDR3: TGTGCCAGCAGTGAAATGCTCCGGCCGACGTCCTTC.

The V and J genes are TRBV5-1 and TRBJ2-5; perhaps TRBD2 as D (5 bases). V shed 4 bases and J shed 0 bases, with 7 bases lying between them. This CDR3 is built from 13 residues. Germline V gene sequence: CDR1 SGHRS, CDR2 YFSETQ. CDR3 region: CASSRADQETQYF. The CDR3 DNA sequence: TGCGCCAGCAGCAGAGCGGACCAAGAGACCCAGTACTTC.

The J gene is TRBJ1-2, the V gene TRBV18; D not resolved. The germline V gene has CDR1 KGHSH and CDR2 LQKENI. The CDR3 has 14 amino acids. The V gene lost 3 bases and the J gene lost 0 bases, with 8 bases spanning the gap. In nucleotides, the CDR3 is TGTGCCAGCTCACCGGGGAGCCCTAACTATGGCTACACCTTC. Translated, it gives CASSPGSPNYGYTF.

The rearrangement joins TRBV28 to TRBJ1-1, with TRBD1 identical over 7 bases. This CDR3 region has 15 residues. In germline, CDR1 is MDHEN, CDR2 SYDVKM. The V segment lost 2 bases and the J segment 0 bases; nucleotides outside the gene matches: 3. The CDR3 sequence is CASSLVGQMNTEAFF. The CDR3 DNA reads as TGTGCCAGCAGTTTAGTGGGACAGATGAACACTGAAGCTTTCTTT.

This chain uses TRBV7-2 with TRBJ1-1; D perhaps matches TRBD1 (6 bases). V gave up 6 bases and J gave up 5 bases, with 16 bases separating them. There are 14 residues in the CDR3. Looked up from germline, CDR1 is SGHTA and CDR2 is FQGNSA. The CDR3 spells CASRSLSGETEAFF. The CDR3 DNA reads as TGTGCCAGCAGGTCTTTATCAGGGGAAACTGAAGCTTTCTTT.

This clone appeared a single time. The chain employs TRBV6-4 and TRBJ2-5; 10 nucleotides match TRBD1. CDR1 MRHNA and CDR2 SNTAGT come from the germline V gene. The CDR3 totals 15 residues. V lost 5 bases to trimming and J lost 3 bases; unmatched junction nucleotides: 6. CDR3 DNA: TGTGCCAGCAGTCTTACCGGGACAGGGGAAGAGACCCAGTACTTC. It is translated as CASSLTGTGEETQYF.

The V call is TRBV11-2, the J call TRBJ2-7, with a weak D call TRBD1 (6 bases). CDR3 length equals 18 residues. The V and J ends lost 0 bases and 0 bases respectively, with 18 bases between them. From germline, CDR1 is SGHAT and CDR2 FQNNGV. CDR3 protein: CASSLEHLGQPSSYEQYF. DNA for the CDR3: TGTGCCAGCAGCTTAGAACACTTGGGACAACCCAGCTCCTACGAGCAGTACTTC.

The chain combines TRBV19 with TRBJ2-6; D unresolved. The CDR3 contains 17 residues. The germline V and J ends were trimmed by 5 bases and 0 bases, with 14 bases remaining between them. CDR1 and CDR2 (germline): LNHDA, SQIVND (reference sequence). DNA of the CDR3: TGTGCCAGTAGTTTATGGGCAGCCGGCTCTGGGGCCAACGTCCTGACTTTC. Amino acids: CASSLWAAGSGANVLTF.

The V and J genes are TRBV7-3 and TRBJ2-5; maybe TRBD1 (6 bases). Trimming removed 4 bases at V and 5 bases at J, with 14 bases between. Germline lookup yields CDR1 SGHTA and CDR2 FQGTGA. CDR3 length equals 14 residues. CDR3 residues: CASSYGTQGETQYF. The CDR3 nucleotides read TGTGCCAGCAGCTATGGGACCCAGGGGGAGACCCAGTACTTC.

The rearrangement uses TRBV19 and TRBJ2-7; 8 positions agree with TRBD2. This CDR3 comprises 15 residues. In germline, CDR1 is LNHDA, CDR2 SQIVND (reference sequence). Germline trimming cut 6 bases from V and 8 bases from J; bases unmatched to any gene: 15. As DNA, the CDR3 is TGTGCCAGTAGAGCAGGGTTACGGGAGGGCGGCCAGCAGTACTTC. This encodes CASRAGLREGGQQYF.

There are a few counts of this clone. The chain employs TRBV27 and TRBJ1-5; 8 bases align to TRBD1. The V gene's germline CDR1 is MNHEY and CDR2 SMNVEV (reference sequence). The CDR3 extends over 15 amino acids. V dropped 5 bases and J dropped 6; count of bases not matched to a gene: 9. As DNA, the CDR3 is TGTGCCAGCAGTCCCGGACAGGGCTGGTCTCAGCCCCAGCATTTT. Amino acid sequence: CASSPGQGWSQPQHF.

V and J are TRBV29-1 and TRBJ2-5; 7 bases agree with TRBD1. CDR1 SQVTM and CDR2 ANQGSEA come from the germline V gene. This CDR3 spans 14 amino acids. With V trimmed by 2 bases and J by 5 bases, 8 bases remained unmatched. This CDR3 is CSVERNRGLETQYF. In DNA form, the CDR3 reads TGCAGCGTTGAACGTAACAGGGGTTTGGAGACCCAGTACTTC.